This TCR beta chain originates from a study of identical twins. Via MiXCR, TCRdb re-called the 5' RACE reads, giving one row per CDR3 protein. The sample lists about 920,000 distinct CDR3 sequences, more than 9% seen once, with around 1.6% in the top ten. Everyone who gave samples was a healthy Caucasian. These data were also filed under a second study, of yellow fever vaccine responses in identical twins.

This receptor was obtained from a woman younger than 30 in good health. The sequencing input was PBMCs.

The CDR3 spells CATQPLAQGFYNEQFF. The DNA for the CDR3 is TGTGCCACCCAACCTTTGGCCCAGGGTTTCTACAATGAGCAGTTCTTC. The chain combines TRBV12-3 or TRBV12-4 with TRBJ2-1; the D gene is possibly TRBD1 (5 bases). With 10 bases removed from V and 3 bases from J, the gap between germline ends came to 22 bases. The CDR3 sequence is 16 residues long.